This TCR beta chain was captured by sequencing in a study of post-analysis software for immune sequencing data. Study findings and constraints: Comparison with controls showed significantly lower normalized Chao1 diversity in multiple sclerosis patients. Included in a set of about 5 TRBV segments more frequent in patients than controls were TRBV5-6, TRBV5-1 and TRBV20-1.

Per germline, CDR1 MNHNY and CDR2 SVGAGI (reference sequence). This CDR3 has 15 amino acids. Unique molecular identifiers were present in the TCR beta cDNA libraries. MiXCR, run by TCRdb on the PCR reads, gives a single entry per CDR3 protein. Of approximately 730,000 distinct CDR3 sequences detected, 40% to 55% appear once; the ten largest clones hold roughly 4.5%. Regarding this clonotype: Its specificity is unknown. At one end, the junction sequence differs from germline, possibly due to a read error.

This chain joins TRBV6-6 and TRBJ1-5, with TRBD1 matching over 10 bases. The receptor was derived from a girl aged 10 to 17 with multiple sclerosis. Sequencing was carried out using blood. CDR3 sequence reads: CTSSYEDRGAQPQHF. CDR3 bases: TGTACCAGCAGTTACGAGGACAGGGGGGCTCAGCCCCAGCATTTT.